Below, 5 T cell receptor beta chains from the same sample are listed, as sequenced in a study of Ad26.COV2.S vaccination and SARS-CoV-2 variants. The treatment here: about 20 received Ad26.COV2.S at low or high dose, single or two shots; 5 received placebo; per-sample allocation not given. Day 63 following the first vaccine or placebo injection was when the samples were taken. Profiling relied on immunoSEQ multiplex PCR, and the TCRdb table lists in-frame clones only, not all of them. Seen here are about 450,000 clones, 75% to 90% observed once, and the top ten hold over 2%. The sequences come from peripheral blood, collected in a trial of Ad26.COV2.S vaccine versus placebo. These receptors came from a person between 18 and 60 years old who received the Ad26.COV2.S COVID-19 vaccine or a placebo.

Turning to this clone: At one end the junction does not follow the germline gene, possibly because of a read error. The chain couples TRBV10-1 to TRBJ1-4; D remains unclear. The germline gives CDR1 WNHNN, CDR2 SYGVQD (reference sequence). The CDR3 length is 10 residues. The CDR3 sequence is CASSPQVGKF. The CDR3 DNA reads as TGCGCCAGCAGCCCTCAGGTGGGGAAGTTT.

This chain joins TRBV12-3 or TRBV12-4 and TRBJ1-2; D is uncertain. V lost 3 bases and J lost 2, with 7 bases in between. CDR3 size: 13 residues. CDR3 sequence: CASSFEQNYGYTF. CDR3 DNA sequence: TGTGCCAGCAGTTTCGAACAGAACTATGGCTACACCTTC.

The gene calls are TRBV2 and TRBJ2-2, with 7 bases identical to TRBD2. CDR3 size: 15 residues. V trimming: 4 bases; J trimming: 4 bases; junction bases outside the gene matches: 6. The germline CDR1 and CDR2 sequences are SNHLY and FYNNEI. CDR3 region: CASSGGGSPTGELFF. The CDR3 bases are TGTGCCAGCAGTGGGGGCGGGAGCCCCACCGGGGAGCTGTTTTTT.

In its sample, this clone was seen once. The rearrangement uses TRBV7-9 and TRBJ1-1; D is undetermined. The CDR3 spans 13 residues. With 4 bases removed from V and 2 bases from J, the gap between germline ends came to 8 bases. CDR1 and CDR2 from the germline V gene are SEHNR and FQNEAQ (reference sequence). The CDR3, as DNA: TGTGCCAGCAGCTCCCAAATTAACACTGAAGCTTTCTTT. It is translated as CASSSQINTEAFF.

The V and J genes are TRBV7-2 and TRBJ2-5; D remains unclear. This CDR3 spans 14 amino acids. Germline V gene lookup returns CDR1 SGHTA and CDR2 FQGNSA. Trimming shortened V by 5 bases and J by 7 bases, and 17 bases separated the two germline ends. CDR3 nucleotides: TGTGCCAGCAGCCTGCGGCTGCGGTCGGGGACCCAGTACTTC. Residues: CASSLRLRSGTQYF.